The rows below give T cell receptor beta chains drawn from one sample of a study of blood T cell repertoires in COVID-19. Produced via immunoSEQ multiplex PCR; TCRdb's table is partial and in-frame only. The table has 90,000 to 130,000 clones, more than 65% seen once. Specimen: peripheral blood. These receptors all stem from an elderly woman with acute or convalescent COVID-19. Each CDR3 is given without its conserved first and last residue. The order of the fields is CDR3 length, V gene, clone size, J gene, CDR3 protein. Clone size is shown for a subset of rows, as once, few, many or a class of expanded clone.

16	TRBV3-1/TRBV3-2	once	TRBJ2-7	ASSQSFGTGTFSYEQY
14	TRBV7-8	.	TRBJ1-5	ASSLTRSLSNQPQH
11	TRBV3-1/TRBV3-2	few	TRBJ2-5	ASKTSGGETQY
12	TRBV6-1	.	TRBJ1-3	ASSEVIPGNTIY
12	TRBV11-1	.	TRBJ1-1	ASSTGQSLSGAF
13	TRBV6-2/TRBV6-3	.	TRBJ2-1	ASSSGQGGYNEQF
10	TRBV29-1	.	TRBJ1-4	SGRTGGGKLF
12	TRBV7-2	.	TRBJ2-7	ASSLTSAYYEQY
13	TRBV6-5	.	TRBJ2-7	ASSSTSPLTREQY
15	TRBV7-9	.	TRBJ2-1	ASSPRQGGISYNEQF
9	TRBV15	.	TRBJ2-3	ATGESETQY
14	TRBV4-1	.	TRBJ1-4	ASSFNPGQANEKLF
12	TRBV6-5	.	TRBJ1-3	ASSYSAVGNTIY
12	TRBV5-1	once	TRBJ1-1	ASSFSNGAGEAF
11	TRBV2	.	TRBJ1-6	ASSPGGWSPLH
15	TRBV3-1/TRBV3-2	many	TRBJ2-1	ASSQTPGSGSYNEQF
11	TRBV6-5	.	TRBJ1-1	ASSSRQGVEAF
12	TRBV2	.	TRBJ1-2	ASRWGETGSGYT
16	TRBV6-2/TRBV6-3	.	TRBJ2-1	ASSSRLAGPHVNNEQF
8	TRBV21-1	.	TRBJ2-7	ASRYHEQY
14	TRBV9	.	TRBJ2-5	ASSAVGGASLETQY
13	TRBV7-2	few	TRBJ2-1	ASSFKRREINEQF
13	TRBV16	.	TRBJ1-1	ASSHSTGGRTEAF
16	TRBV18	.	TRBJ1-1	ASSPALAGGRMNTEAF
14	TRBV3-1/TRBV3-2	few	TRBJ1-3	ASSRDRIFSGNTIY